These T cell receptor beta chains were read from a single sample in a study of shared clonotypes between healthy human individuals. Produced via immunoSEQ multiplex PCR; TCRdb's table is partial and in-frame only. This table has 980,000 or so clones, over 60% appearing once. Source material: memory CD4+ T cells sorted from blood. These receptors were taken from a man aged 18 to 29 in good health. Both conserved end residues are part of each CDR3. Fields, in order: CDR3 protein, CDR3 DNA, clone size, D gene, V gene, J gene. A D gene is named only where the DNA matches it firmly. Clone size, where shown, is once, few, many, or a class for clones that have expanded.

CAWSPEGAYGYTF	TGTGCCTGGAGTCCTGAAGGGGCTTATGGCTACACCTTC	NA	NA	TRBV30	TRBJ1-2
CASSERSRDEAFF	TGTGCCAGTAGTGAAAGATCCCGGGACGAAGCTTTCTTT	few	NA	TRBV19	TRBJ1-1
CASKKTENLNTEAFF	TGTGCCAGTAAAAAGACAGAAAACCTGAACACTGAAGCTTTCTTT	NA	NA	TRBV19	TRBJ1-1
CASSPASGANVLTF	TGTGCCAGCAGCCCGGCGTCTGGGGCCAACGTCCTGACTTTC	NA	NA	TRBV5-6	TRBJ2-6
CASSERGGKADTQYF	TGCGCCAGCAGTGAGCGGGGGGGCAAGGCAGATACGCAGTATTTT	NA	TRBD2	TRBV6-1	TRBJ2-3
CAWSRISYEQYF	TGTGCCTGGAGTAGGATTTCCTACGAGCAGTACTTC	NA	NA	TRBV30	TRBJ2-7
CASSLLGNNQPQHF	TGCGCCAGCAGCTTGCTAGGAAACAATCAGCCCCAGCATTTT	few	NA	TRBV5-1	TRBJ1-5
CASSLGTRSAGEPFF	TGTGCCAGCAGCCTAGGGACTAGGTCTGCCGGGGAGCCGTTTTTT	NA	TRBD2	TRBV2	TRBJ2-2
CASRKAGAYNEQFF	TGTGCCAGCAGGAAAGCGGGGGCGTACAATGAGCAGTTCTTC	many	TRBD2	TRBV7-8	TRBJ2-1
CASTLGSQGYGYTF	TGCGCCAGCACCCTGGGGAGTCAGGGATATGGCTACACCTTC	many	NA	TRBV10-2	TRBJ1-2
CASGGRYEAQPQHF	TGTGCCAGCGGGGGACGGTACGAGGCTCAGCCCCAGCATTTT	NA	NA	TRBV6-5	TRBJ1-5
CASSQGSQGAEKLFF	TGTGCCAGCAGCCAAGGGAGTCAGGGGGCTGAAAAACTGTTTTTT	NA	TRBD1	TRBV4-2	TRBJ1-4
CASSSGTFQETQYF	TGCGCCAGCAGCTCCGGGACATTTCAAGAGACCCAGTACTTC	few	NA	TRBV5-1	TRBJ2-5
CASSVALQGITGELFF	TGTGCCAGCAGCGTGGCTTTACAGGGGATCACCGGGGAGCTGTTTTTT	NA	TRBD1	TRBV9	TRBJ2-2
CASSSGQGTYGYTF	TGTGCCAGCTCGTCGGGACAGGGAACCTATGGCTACACCTTC	NA	TRBD1	TRBV18	TRBJ1-2
CASSIVGTATDTQYF	TGTGCCAGTAGTATAGTTGGGACGGCCACAGATACGCAGTATTTT	NA	NA	TRBV19	TRBJ2-3
CASSLGQGYSGEKLFF	TGTGCCAGCAGCTTGGGACAGGGCTATAGCGGTGAAAAACTGTTTTTT	NA	TRBD1	TRBV7-2	TRBJ1-4
CASGTLTAPGGYTF	TGTGCCAGTGGGACCCTGACAGCGCCAGGTGGCTACACCTTC	NA	NA	TRBV19	TRBJ1-2
CASSNPTGGGRWEQYF	TGTGCCAGCAGCAACCCCACCGGTGGAGGGCGATGGGAGCAGTACTTC	NA	NA	TRBV7-2	TRBJ2-7
CASSRVPGEQFF	TGTGCCAGCAGTAGGGTGCCGGGGGAGCAGTTCTTC	NA	NA	TRBV6-5	TRBJ2-1
CASSLEGTGIEVNEKLFF	TGTGCCAGCAGCTTAGAAGGGACAGGGATTGAAGTTAATGAAAAACTGTTTTTT	NA	TRBD1	TRBV7-9	TRBJ1-4
CAITVGSTYNSPLHF	TGTGCCATCACCGTGGGGAGCACCTATAATTCACCCCTCCACTTT	NA	NA	TRBV6-4	TRBJ1-6
CATIQAVSSNQPQHF	TGTGCCACCATCCAGGCGGTAAGCAGCAATCAGCCCCAGCATTTT	few	NA	TRBV27	TRBJ1-5
CAISEGGGKGEAFF	TGTGCCATCAGTGAAGGGGGGGGAAAGGGTGAAGCTTTCTTT	NA	NA	TRBV10-3	TRBJ1-1
CASSSSPHTEAFF	TGTGCCAGCAGCTCCTCGCCCCACACTGAAGCTTTCTTT	NA	NA	TRBV9	TRBJ1-1
CASSHGQGAGYTF	TGTGCCAGCAGCCATGGACAGGGGGCTGGCTACACCTTC	NA	TRBD1	TRBV14	TRBJ1-2
CTSSQGTASLIIGELFF	TGCACCAGCAGCCAAGGGACGGCCTCTCTGATTATCGGGGAGCTGTTTTTT	NA	NA	TRBV1	TRBJ2-2
CAGTWGGYIQYF	TGTGCCGGCACATGGGGCGGGTACATTCAGTACTTC	NA	NA	TRBV2	TRBJ2-4
CASSPRGGIYGYTF	TGTGCCAGCAGCCCTAGGGGCGGTATCTATGGCTACACCTTC	NA	NA	TRBV28	TRBJ1-2
CAWSTINSNQPQHF	TGTGCCTGGAGTACGATAAATAGCAATCAGCCCCAGCATTTT	NA	NA	TRBV30	TRBJ1-5
CASSLFYDWGRGTYEQYF	TGTGCCAGCAGCTTATTTTATGACTGGGGCAGGGGAACCTACGAGCAGTACTTC	few	NA	TRBV11-3	TRBJ2-7
CASSFRSEETQYF	TGCGCCAGCAGCTTTCGATCAGAAGAGACCCAGTACTTC	NA	NA	TRBV5-1	TRBJ2-5
CASSPLPTSADTQYF	TGTGCCAGCAGCCCCCTACCGACTAGCGCAGATACGCAGTATTTT	NA	TRBD2	TRBV5-6	TRBJ2-3
CATRAGENYNEQFF	TGCGCCACCCGGGCGGGGGAGAACTACAATGAGCAGTTCTTC	NA	TRBD2	TRBV5-1	TRBJ2-1
CASSLKGRGFQETQYF	TGTGCCAGCAGCTTAAAGGGGCGGGGATTCCAAGAGACCCAGTACTTC	NA	NA	TRBV7-3	TRBJ2-5
CASSPDSYGYTF	TGCGCCAGCAGCCCAGACAGCTATGGCTACACCTTC	NA	NA	TRBV5-1	TRBJ1-2
CASSLTGGGYGYTF	TGTGCCAGCAGCTTAACAGGGGGCGGCTATGGCTACACCTTC	many	TRBD1	TRBV7-8	TRBJ1-2
CASSVTGQGSGNTIYF	TGCGCCAGCAGCGTGACGGGACAGGGCTCTGGAAACACCATATATTTT	NA	TRBD1	TRBV5-1	TRBJ1-3
CASSLRGFNEKLFF	TGTGCCAGCAGCTTACGGGGGTTTAATGAAAAACTGTTTTTT	NA	NA	TRBV7-6	TRBJ1-4
CASSPGPHSDTQYF	TGTGCCAGCAGCCCCGGTCCCCACTCAGATACGCAGTATTTT	NA	NA	TRBV7-3	TRBJ2-3
CASSQERGLAGGDTQYF	TGCGCCAGCAGCCAAGAAAGAGGACTAGCGGGAGGGGATACGCAGTATTTT	NA	TRBD2	TRBV4-1	TRBJ2-3
CASSRTGGNSQPQHF	TGTGCCAGCAGCAGGACAGGGGGAAACTCGCAGCCCCAGCATTTT	once	TRBD1	TRBV7-2	TRBJ1-5
CASSFTQAVETQYF	TGCGCCAGCAGCTTCACCCAGGCGGTGGAGACCCAGTACTTC	NA	NA	TRBV5-1	TRBJ2-5
CASSRWSLSSYNEQFF	TGTGCCAGCAGCCGTTGGAGCTTGAGCTCCTACAATGAGCAGTTCTTC	NA	NA	TRBV14	TRBJ2-1
CASSHDPGRKNTEAFF	TGTGCCAGCAGTCACGACCCGGGACGAAAGAACACTGAAGCTTTCTTT	many	NA	TRBV6-6	TRBJ1-1
CASSVRRQGGHGYTF	TGTGCCAGCAGTGTTCGGAGACAGGGGGGGCATGGCTACACCTTC	once	TRBD1	TRBV25-1	TRBJ1-2
CAISEGPEQYF	TGTGCCATCAGTGAGGGGCCCGAGCAGTACTTC	NA	NA	TRBV10-3	TRBJ2-7
CASSQGPRGQREQYF	TGTGCCAGCAGCCAAGGGCCTCGGGGCCAGAGAGAGCAGTACTTC	many	NA	TRBV14	TRBJ2-7
CASTYGTGAAYEQYF	TGTGCCAGCACCTATGGGACAGGCGCCGCCTACGAGCAGTACTTC	NA	TRBD1	TRBV11-2	TRBJ2-7
CAWSVGGQKYEQYF	TGTGCCTGGAGTGTAGGGGGACAAAAATACGAGCAGTACTTC	NA	NA	TRBV30	TRBJ2-7
CASSLGPGMELFF	TGTGCCAGCAGCTTAGGCCCCGGGATGGAACTGTTTTTT	few	NA	TRBV7-9	TRBJ1-4
CASSESGGPQHF	TGTGCCAGCAGTGAATCGGGGGGGCCCCAGCATTTT	NA	NA	TRBV2	TRBJ1-5
CASSPPTGGEAFF	TGTGCCAGCTCACCACCCACTGGAGGTGAAGCTTTCTTT	NA	NA	TRBV18	TRBJ1-1
CASGHSQETQYF	TGCGCAAGCGGTCACAGCCAAGAGACCCAGTACTTC	NA	NA	TRBV5-1	TRBJ2-5